One sample yielded the 16 T cell receptor beta chains listed below, sequenced in a study of blood T cell repertoires in COVID-19. Assay: immunoSEQ multiplex PCR; the TCRdb copy retains only in-frame clones and omits some. The table includes roughly 280,000 clones, roughly 87% detected once. The specimen was peripheral blood. The receptors originated from a woman in her forties or fifties who had recovered from COVID-19.

This clone was observed a single time. The J gene is TRBJ2-7, the V gene TRBV9; the D is unclear. The CDR3 is 15 amino acids. Trimming left V 4 bases short and J 2 bases short, with 16 bases between. CDR1 is SGDLS and CDR2 is YYNGEE in the germline V gene. CDR3 nucleotides: TGTGCCAGCAGCCCCCCGTCCAGGATACCCTACGAGCAGTACTTC. Translating it yields CASSPPSRIPYEQYF. Using reference TRBV9 and TRBJ2-7 for the parts outside the CDR3, the full variable domain is DSGVTQTPKHLITATGQRVTLRCSPRSGDLSVYWYQQSLDQGLQFLIQYYNGEERAKGNILERFSAQQFPDLHSELNLSSLELGDSALYFCASSPPSRIPYEQYFGPGTRLTVT.

The chain employs TRBV2 and TRBJ1-4; D perhaps matches TRBD1 (6 bases). CDR1 and CDR2 from the germline V gene are SNHLY and FYNNEI. Trimming removed 6 bases at V and 7 bases at J, with 21 bases between. The CDR3 runs to 16 residues. The CDR3 sequence: CASRLRRQAPTEKLFF. The CDR3 DNA reads TGTGCCAGCAGACTCCGTAGACAGGCCCCAACTGAAAAACTGTTTTTT.

The rearrangement joins TRBV5-1 to TRBJ2-3, with TRBD2 matching over 15 bases. The length of the CDR3 is 17 residues. CDR1 and CDR2 (germline): SGHRS, YFSETQ. The V gene end was trimmed by 0 bases and the J gene end by 4 bases; junction bases not matched to a gene: 3. The CDR3 DNA reads as TGCGCCAGCAGCTTGGTTGGACTAGCGGGAGGGGCAGATACGCAGTATTTT. Its translation is CASSLVGLAGGADTQYF.

CDR3 sequence: CASSPLDRGPSSNYGYTF. CDR3 DNA sequence: TGTGCCAGCTCACCACTTGACAGGGGACCCTCCTCGAACTATGGCTACACCTTC. J is TRBJ1-2 and V is TRBV18, with TRBD1 identical over 8 bases. The V segment lost 1 base and the J segment 2 bases; nucleotides outside the gene matches: 12. This CDR3 comprises 18 residues. Germline V CDR1 and CDR2: KGHSH, LQKENI. Supplemented by reference TRBV18 and TRBJ1-2, the full variable domain reads NAGVMQNPRHLVRRRGQEARLRCSPMKGHSHVYWYRQLPEEGLKFMVYLQKENIIDESGMPKERFSAEFPKEGPSILRIQQVVRGDSAAYFCASSPLDRGPSSNYGYTFGSGTRLTVV.

CDR3 coding DNA: TGTGCCAGCAGCTTAGCGCAGAAGAGGAATTCACCCCTCCACTTT. Its translation is CASSLAQKRNSPLHF. This chain uses TRBV7-2 with TRBJ1-6; no definite D call. V shed 0 bases and J shed 7 bases, with 10 bases lying between them. The CDR3 sequence is 15 residues long. Germline lookup yields CDR1 SGHTA and CDR2 FQGNSA.

The rearrangement uses TRBV9 and TRBJ2-3, with TRBD2 identical over 10 bases. Trimming cost V 0 bases and J 2 bases; bases outside gene matches: 3. The CDR3 length is 16 residues. Germline V lookup: CDR1 SGDLS, CDR2 YYNGEE. The CDR3 nucleotides read TGTGCCAGCAGCGTAGGAGCGGGAGGGTCCACAGATACGCAGTATTTT. Its protein product is CASSVGAGGSTDTQYF.

The chain has TRBV7-2 and TRBJ1-1; maybe TRBD1 (5 bases). The germline V gene has CDR1 SGHTA and CDR2 FQGNSA. V lost 5 bases and J lost 4, with 17 bases in between. There are 15 residues in the CDR3. CDR3 coding DNA: TGTGCCAGCAGCCGCAGGGAGGCGCCAGGCACTGAAGCTTTCTTT. The encoded protein is CASSRREAPGTEAFF. Full variable domain (outside the CDR3, taken from reference TRBV7-2 and TRBJ1-1): GAGVSQSPSNKVTEKGKDVELRCDPISGHTALYWYRQSLGQGLEFLIYFQGNSAPDKSGLPSDRFSAERTGGSVSTLTIQRTQQEDSAVYLCASSRREAPGTEAFFGQGTRLTVV.

The V and J genes are TRBV6-6 and TRBJ2-1, with D unresolved. Germline V gives CDR1 MNHNY, CDR2 SVGAGI (reference sequence). The CDR3 sequence is 15 residues long. With 5 bases removed from V and 0 bases from J, the gap between germline ends came to 11 bases. The CDR3 region has the DNA TGTGCCAGCAGTCTCCCCCCGAGCTCCTACAATGAGCAGTTCTTC. It yields the protein CASSLPPSSYNEQFF.

This clone was seen at least ten times. The chain couples TRBV7-2 to TRBJ1-4, with D perhaps matching TRBD1 (6 bases). This CDR3 region has 14 residues. V was shortened by 1 base and J by 3 bases, with 6 bases between the two germline ends. CDR1 SGHTA and CDR2 FQGNSA come from the germline V gene. CDR3 in amino acids: CASSLGTANEKLFF. CDR3 coding DNA: TGTGCCAGCAGCTTAGGGACAGCTAATGAAAAACTGTTTTTT.

This chain links TRBV28 with TRBJ1-2, with D perhaps matching TRBD1 (5 bases). V lost 8 bases and J lost 8, with 30 bases in between. The CDR3 is made up of 17 amino acids. Germline values: CDR1 MDHEN, CDR2 SYDVKM. CDR3 coding DNA: TGTGCCAGCGGCAGGGTGGACGGGTTGAATACCTTGTGGGGCTACACCTTC. It yields the protein CASGRVDGLNTLWGYTF.

J is TRBJ2-2 and V is TRBV29-1, with a weak D call TRBD2 (7 bases). CDR3 length: 14 residues. Germline lookup yields CDR1 SQVTM and CDR2 ANQGSEA. The ends were cut back, 6 bases at V and 6 bases at J, with 17 bases in the middle. Here the CDR3 reads CSVRAGHVAGELFF. The DNA for the CDR3 is TGCAGCGTGAGAGCGGGACACGTGGCCGGGGAGCTGTTTTTT.

The chain employs TRBV28 and TRBJ1-2, with D unclear. Looked up from germline, CDR1 is MDHEN and CDR2 is SYDVKM. V lost 6 bases and J 0 bases, leaving 14 bases between the germline ends. The CDR3 has 15 residues. The CDR3 region has the DNA TGTGCCAGCAGCCAGCCAGCGGTGGCTAACTATGGCTACACCTTC. This encodes CASSQPAVANYGYTF.

The chain joins TRBV28 to TRBJ1-1; 8 nucleotides line up with TRBD1. CDR3 length: 15 amino acids. The V gene end was trimmed by 7 bases and the J gene end by 4 bases; junction bases not matched to a gene: 11. Germline assignment: CDR1 MDHEN and CDR2 SYDVKM. The CDR3 is CASITQGAESTEAFF. The CDR3 coding sequence is TGTGCCAGCATCACCCAGGGGGCTGAGAGCACTGAAGCTTTCTTT.

This clone has a single count. The V call is TRBV28, the J call TRBJ1-1, with TRBD1 identical over 12 bases. Germline V gives CDR1 MDHEN, CDR2 SYDVKM. This CDR3 spans 15 amino acids. J was trimmed by 4 bases and V by 3 bases; bases with no gene match: 3. CDR3 sequence: CASSFGDRGLTEAFF. The CDR3, as DNA: TGTGCCAGCAGTTTCGGGGACAGGGGGCTCACTGAAGCTTTCTTT.

The chain has TRBV3-1 (or the pseudogene TRBV3-2) and TRBJ2-1; D is unresolved. V was clipped by 0 bases and J by 12 bases, with 18 bases between them. The CDR3 spans 15 residues. CDR1 and CDR2 (germline): LGHDT, YNNKEL (reference sequence). As DNA, the CDR3 is TGTGCCAGCAGCCAAGATCTCGGCGGATTAGGCGGGCAGTTCTTC. Its protein product is CASSQDLGGLGGQFF.

This rearrangement joins TRBV9 to TRBJ2-1, with a weak D call TRBD1 (5 bases). V was clipped by 0 bases and J by 6 bases, with 10 bases between them. The CDR3 has 14 amino acids. Germline CDR1 reads SGDLS; CDR2 reads YYNGEE. CDR3 amino acids: CASSVVPGPNEQFF. In DNA, the CDR3 is TGTGCCAGCAGCGTAGTACCAGGGCCCAATGAGCAGTTCTTC.